These T cell receptor beta chains were read from a single sample in a study of cytomegalovirus exposure and HLA in healthy donors. Libraries were prepared by immunoSEQ multiplex PCR; TCRdb keeps only in-frame clonotypes and omits some of them. The top ten clones hold about 0.62% of a sample with 120,000 to 150,000 clones, about three quarters of them seen once. Sequencing was done on a sample of PBMCs. The receptors here all came from a male donor in good health and CMV-seronegative. Both conserved end residues are part of each CDR3. D genes are given only for firm matches. Clone sizes are given selectively: once, few, many, or a class where the clone is expanded.

clone_size: -
v_call: TRBV6-5
j_call: TRBJ2-3
d_call: TRBD2
cdr3_nt: TGTGCCAGCACCGGCGGGGGGCACACAGATACGCAGTATTTT
cdr3_aa: CASTGGGHTDTQYF

clone_size: -
v_call: TRBV7-3
j_call: TRBJ2-3
d_call: TRBD2
cdr3_nt: TGTGCCAGCAGCTTAACCGCGACTAGCGGGTCACGGGATACGCAGTATTTT
cdr3_aa: CASSLTATSGSRDTQYF

clone_size: -
v_call: TRBV5-1
j_call: TRBJ2-1
d_call: TRBD1
cdr3_nt: TGCGCCAGCAGCCTTGGACAGGGCTACAATGAGCAGTTCTTC
cdr3_aa: CASSLGQGYNEQFF

clone_size: -
v_call: TRBV5-1
j_call: TRBJ1-2
d_call: TRBD1
cdr3_nt: TGCGCCAGCAGCTTGGACAGGGGATACTATGGCTACACCTTC
cdr3_aa: CASSLDRGYYGYTF

clone_size: -
v_call: TRBV5-6
j_call: TRBJ2-5
d_call: -
cdr3_nt: TGTGCCAGCAGCTTGGGTGCGGAGACCCAGTACTTC
cdr3_aa: CASSLGAETQYF

clone_size: -
v_call: TRBV13
j_call: TRBJ2-7
d_call: TRBD2
cdr3_nt: TGTGCCAGCAGCCTAGGGACTAGCGGCTACGAGCAGTACTTC
cdr3_aa: CASSLGTSGYEQYF

clone_size: -
v_call: TRBV18
j_call: TRBJ1-5
d_call: -
cdr3_nt: TGTGCCAGCTCACCTCAGGGCGGCGGCAATCAGCCCCAGCATTTT
cdr3_aa: CASSPQGGGNQPQHF

clone_size: -
v_call: TRBV7-9
j_call: TRBJ1-6
d_call: TRBD1
cdr3_nt: TGTGCCAGCAGCCAGGACAGGGGGGTCGTTTCACCCCTCCACTTT
cdr3_aa: CASSQDRGVVSPLHF

clone_size: -
v_call: TRBV4-3
j_call: TRBJ2-7
d_call: TRBD1
cdr3_nt: TGCGCCAGCAGCCAAGATTGGACAGGGGGCTCCTACGAGCAGTACTTC
cdr3_aa: CASSQDWTGGSYEQYF

clone_size: -
v_call: TRBV29-1
j_call: TRBJ1-1
d_call: TRBD1
cdr3_nt: TGCAGCGTCTCCACAGGGGGGACTGAAGCTTTCTTT
cdr3_aa: CSVSTGGTEAFF

clone_size: -
v_call: TRBV30
j_call: TRBJ1-1
d_call: -
cdr3_nt: TGTGCCTGGACCAGTGTTATGAACACTGAAGCTTTCTTT
cdr3_aa: CAWTSVMNTEAFF

clone_size: -
v_call: TRBV7-8
j_call: TRBJ2-7
d_call: -
cdr3_nt: TGTGCCAGCAGCCCCCTCCTTAGCTCCTACGAGCAGTACTTC
cdr3_aa: CASSPLLSSYEQYF

clone_size: few
v_call: TRBV25-1
j_call: TRBJ2-5
d_call: -
cdr3_nt: TGTGCCAGCAGTGACGCCGGGACTTTGCAAGAGACCCAGTACTTC
cdr3_aa: CASSDAGTLQETQYF

clone_size: few
v_call: TRBV2
j_call: TRBJ1-3
d_call: TRBD1
cdr3_nt: TGTGCCAGCGGATTCTTCCCCCGGACAGGGGGCGCAGGAAACACCATATATTTT
cdr3_aa: CASGFFPRTGGAGNTIYF